This TCR beta chain appears in the sequencing data of a study of tumor and adjacent non-tumor tissue in lung cancer. A total of 17 residues make up the CDR3, ends included. CDR1 and CDR2 from the germline V gene are SGHVS and FQNEAQ. Concerning this clonotype itself: The missing conserved phenylalanine or tryptophan at the end of this CDR3 makes a read error likely. No DNA is shown, since the ends of the CDR3 on it are uncertain; the CDR3 is the one TCRdb lists.

A modified ARM-PCR protocol with three rounds of nested PCR amplified TCRbeta. TCRdb reprocessed the multiplex PCR reads with MiXCR, giving one entry per CDR3 protein. The sample includes 100,000 to 120,000 distinct CDR3 sequences, 75% to 90% of them seen just once. No cell sorting was done before RNA was extracted from the tissue. The J gene is TRBJ2-5, the V gene TRBV7-8; TRBD2 is the table's D call, not checked against the DNA. This receptor was taken from a man aged 70-80 years with non-small cell lung cancer. The sample comprised lung tumor tissue. The CDR3 reads CASSSQFGLAGLETQYL.